This record looks at one TCR beta chain sequence and its context. The junction shows a germline mismatch at one end, possibly a read error. The entry originates in a study of control samples from healthy donors and cancer patients. The CDR3 runs to 11 residues. Germline V CDR1 and CDR2: MNHEY, SVGAGI. Profiling relied on immunoSEQ multiplex PCR, and the TCRdb table lists in-frame clones only, not all of them. The repertoire consists of 150,000 to 200,000 clones, with around 90% occurring once and the leading ten covering 4% to 6%. Sequencing was done on a sample of blood. This receptor was obtained from a woman in her 30s in good health. V usage is TRBV6-5 and J usage is TRBJ1-2; no definite D call. CDR3 protein: CASSYLGEVFF. CDR3 in DNA: TGTGCCAGCAGTTATCTCGGAGAGGTATTCTTC.